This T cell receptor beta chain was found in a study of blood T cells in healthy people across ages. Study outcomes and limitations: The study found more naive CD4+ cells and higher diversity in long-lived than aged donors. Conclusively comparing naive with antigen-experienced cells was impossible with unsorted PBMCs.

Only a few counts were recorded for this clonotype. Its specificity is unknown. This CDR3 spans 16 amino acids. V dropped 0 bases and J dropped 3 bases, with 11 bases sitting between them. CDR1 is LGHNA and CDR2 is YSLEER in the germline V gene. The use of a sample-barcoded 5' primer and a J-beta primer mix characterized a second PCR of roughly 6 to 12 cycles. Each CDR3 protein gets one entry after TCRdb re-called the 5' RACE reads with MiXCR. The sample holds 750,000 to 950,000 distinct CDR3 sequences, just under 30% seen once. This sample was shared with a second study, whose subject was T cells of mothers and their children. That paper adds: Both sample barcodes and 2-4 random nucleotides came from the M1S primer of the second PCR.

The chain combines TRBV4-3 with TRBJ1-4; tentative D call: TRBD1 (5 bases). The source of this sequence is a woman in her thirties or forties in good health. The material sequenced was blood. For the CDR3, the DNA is TGCGCCAGCAGCCAAGATCGGGGCGGTGCTAATGAAAAACTGTTTTTT. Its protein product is CASSQDRGGANEKLFF.